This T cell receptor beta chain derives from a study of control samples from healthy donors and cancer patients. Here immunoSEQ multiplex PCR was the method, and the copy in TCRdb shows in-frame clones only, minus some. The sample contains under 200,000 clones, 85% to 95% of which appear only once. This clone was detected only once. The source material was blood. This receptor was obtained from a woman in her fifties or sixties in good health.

The CDR3 bases are TGTGCCAGCAGTGTGGGACAGGGAGGTCAGCCCCAGCATTTT. Its translation is CASSVGQGGQPQHF. This sequence joins TRBV2 and TRBJ1-5; 9 nucleotides align to TRBD1. The CDR3 loop spans 14 amino acids. With V trimmed by 4 bases and J by 6 bases, 4 bases remained unmatched. Germline V gives CDR1 SNHLY, CDR2 FYNNEI.